The 30 T cell receptor beta chains presented below share a single source sample, sequenced in a study of T-cell reconstitution after alpha-beta-depleted transplantation in children. Construction of the TCRbeta library involved unique molecular identifiers. TCRdb redid the calling of the PCR reads with MiXCR, one entry per CDR3 protein. The table lists some 600,000 distinct CDR3 sequences, roughly 13% of them singletons. The source was PBMCs, mostly from graft donor cells, collected 360 days after TCRalphabeta/CD19-depleted stem cell transplant. The receptors here all came from a male patient aged 5 to 17 who had a stem cell transplant for acute myeloid leukemia, so the T cells may come from the graft donor.

This sequence joins TRBV7-9 and TRBJ2-3, with TRBD2 identical over 7 bases. Germline CDR1 SEHNR, CDR2 FQNEAQ (reference sequence). This CDR3 comprises 16 residues. J lost 1 base, V lost 8 bases, and 12 bases had no gene match. CDR3 sequence: CASRTSAGSCTDTQYF. The CDR3 nucleotides read TGTGCCAGCCGTACTAGCGCTGGATCCTGCACAGATACGCAGTATTTT.

This clonotype showed up many times. The chain couples TRBV18 to TRBJ2-3, with 7 bases matching TRBD2. The ends lost 1 base at V and 4 bases at J; junction bases unmatched: 11. The CDR3 has 17 amino acids. Germline CDR1 is KGHSH and CDR2 is LQKENI. CDR3 DNA: TGTGCCAGCTCACCACTCGGCGGGAGTTCTATCCCAGATACGCAGTATTTT. The encoded protein is CASSPLGGSSIPDTQYF.

CDR3 in DNA: TGTGCCAGTAGTATCGTCGGGACCTCTGGGGCCAACGTCCTGACTTTC. It yields the protein CASSIVGTSGANVLTF. This chain links TRBV19 with TRBJ2-6, with D tentatively TRBD1 or TRBD2 (5 bases each). The germline CDR1 and CDR2 sequences are LNHDA and SQIVND (reference sequence). The V gene lost 3 bases and the J gene lost 0 bases, with 9 bases spanning the gap. This CDR3 comprises 16 residues.

The V and J genes are TRBV11-2 and TRBJ2-1, with D perhaps being TRBD1 or TRBD2 (8 bases each). This CDR3 has 16 residues. The V gene's germline CDR1 is SGHAT and CDR2 FQNNGV. The V end was cut by 0 bases, the J end by 12 bases, with 21 bases between. This CDR3 is CASSLDSGTVTGGQFF. CDR3 coding DNA: TGTGCCAGCAGCTTAGATAGCGGGACAGTTACAGGGGGGCAGTTCTTC. Based on the CDR3 plus reference TRBV11-2 and TRBJ2-1, the full variable domain is EAGVAQSPRYKIIEKRQSVAFWCNPISGHATLYWYQQILGQGPKLLIQFQNNGVVDDSQLPKDRFSAERLKGVDSTLKIQPAKLEDSAVYLCASSLDSGTVTGGQFFGPGTRLTVL.

This clonotype occurred a few times. The chain's CDR3 is CASSFSTWSTQYF. The CDR3 region has the DNA TGTGCCAGCAGTTTTAGCACCTGGTCGACCCAGTACTTC. V and J are TRBV27 and TRBJ2-5; the D is unclear. Trimming left V 3 bases short and J 7 bases short, with 12 bases between. In germline, CDR1 is MNHEY, CDR2 SMNVEV (reference sequence). This CDR3 region has 13 residues.

The chain recombines TRBV18 with TRBJ1-4, with D tentatively TRBD1 (6 bases). Looked up from germline, CDR1 is KGHSH and CDR2 is LQKENI. With 4 bases removed from V and 6 bases from J, the gap between germline ends came to 15 bases. The CDR3 is 15 amino acids. The CDR3 region is CASSRDTPVDEKLFF. The CDR3 region has the DNA TGTGCCAGCTCACGGGACACCCCGGTCGATGAAAAACTGTTTTTT.

This clonotype was observed a few times. This chain links TRBV7-2 with TRBJ2-7; TRBD2 agrees at 8 bases. Germline trimming cut 5 bases from V and 3 bases from J; bases unmatched to any gene: 6. The CDR3 extends over 14 amino acids. CDR1 and CDR2 (germline): SGHTA, FQGNSA. DNA for the CDR3: TGTGCCAGCAGCACGAGCGGGAGTCTCTACGAGCAGTACTTC. Encoded protein: CASSTSGSLYEQYF.

The chain employs TRBV25-1 and TRBJ2-2; 11 bases are a match to TRBD2. Germline V CDR1 and CDR2: MGHDK, SYGVNS. With V trimmed by 9 bases and J by 5 bases, 11 bases remained unmatched. This CDR3 region has 16 residues. In nucleotides, the CDR3 is TGTGCCAGTGAGATTAGCGGGAGGGCCGTTACCGGGGAGCTGTTTTTT. Amino acid sequence: CASEISGRAVTGELFF.

The chain is built from TRBV20-1 and TRBJ2-1, with 13 positions matching TRBD2. The CDR3 spans 16 residues. In germline, CDR1 is DFQATT, CDR2 SNEGSKA (reference sequence). The V and J ends lost 1 base and 8 bases, in that order; junction bases with no gene match: 8. CDR3 sequence (DNA): TGCAGTGCTAGAGTTTGGGTAACTAGCGGGAGGGATGAGCAGTTCTTC. Translation gives CSARVWVTSGRDEQFF.

This sequence joins TRBV7-6 and TRBJ2-5; the D gene is possibly TRBD2 (5 bases). The CDR3 runs to 17 residues. CDR1 and CDR2 from the germline V gene are SGHVS and FNYEAQ. Trimming stripped 1 base from V and 0 bases from J, with 15 bases between. The chain's CDR3 is CASSLGAGVGYQETQYF. The CDR3 region has the DNA TGTGCCAGCAGCTTAGGGGCCGGGGTCGGCTACCAAGAGACCCAGTACTTC.

This clonotype was observed a few times. The chain has TRBV27 and TRBJ2-6, with TRBD2 as a possible D gene (5 bases). The CDR3 extends over 17 amino acids. Germline values: CDR1 MNHEY, CDR2 SMNVEV (reference sequence). V gave up 3 bases and J gave up 0 bases, with 12 bases separating them. CDR3 in amino acids: CASSFRRRSSGANVLTF. The DNA for the CDR3 is TGTGCCAGCAGTTTTCGAAGGAGGAGCTCTGGGGCCAACGTCCTGACTTTC.

The CDR3 protein is CASSGAGQGSTEAFF. For the CDR3, the DNA is TGTGCCAGCAGTGGAGCGGGACAGGGAAGCACTGAAGCTTTCTTT. The chain joins TRBV25-1 to TRBJ1-1, with TRBD1 matching 9 bases. The germline CDR1 and CDR2 sequences are MGHDK and SYGVNS. The CDR3 has 15 residues. After removal of 4 bases from V and 4 bases from J, the junction contained 7 bases not matched to a gene.

To note about this clonotype: Being one base from a much bigger clone, this may be a read error. The chain combines TRBV4-3 with TRBJ2-7; D possibly matches TRBD1 or TRBD2 (5 bases each). This CDR3 is 13 amino acids long. CDR1 LGHNA and CDR2 YSLEER come from the germline V gene. Trimming took off 6 bases at V and 5 bases at J, with 14 bases between the two ends. The CDR3 reads CASRLRGVHEQYF. CDR3 bases: TGCGCCAGCAGGCTTAGGGGAGTGCACGAGCAGTACTTC.

In its sample, this clonotype was seen many times. J is TRBJ2-2 and V is TRBV2; 10 bases align to TRBD2. This CDR3 comprises 15 residues. Trimming took 3 bases from V and 5 from J; bases not matched to a gene: 3. Per the germline V gene, CDR1 is SNHLY and CDR2 is FYNNEI. The CDR3 DNA is TGTGCCAGCAGTGATAGCGGGAGGCGTACCGGGGAGCTGTTTTTT. It encodes CASSDSGRRTGELFF.

This clonotype was recorded many times. CDR3 sequence reads: CASSMDGKNIQYF. In DNA, the CDR3 is TGTGCCAGCAGCATGGACGGGAAAAACATTCAGTACTTC. The genes are TRBV28 and TRBJ2-4, with D unresolved. Germline V gene data show CDR1 as MDHEN and CDR2 as SYDVKM. Trimming stripped 6 bases from V and 4 bases from J, with 10 bases between. CDR3 length: 13 amino acids.

This clonotype was recorded a few times. The V call is TRBV18, the J call TRBJ2-7; D might be TRBD1 (6 bases). V was shortened by 1 base and J by 3 bases, with 13 bases between the two germline ends. Germline assignment: CDR1 KGHSH and CDR2 LQKENI. The CDR3 extends over 15 amino acids. Written as DNA, the CDR3 is TGTGCCAGCTCACCACTAGGACAGAACAGCTACGAGCAGTACTTC. This gives the protein CASSPLGQNSYEQYF.

The genes are TRBV4-3 and TRBJ2-4; D tentatively reads TRBD1 or TRBD2 (5 bases each). In germline, CDR1 is LGHNA, CDR2 YSLEER. The ends were cut back, 4 bases at V and 0 bases at J, with 16 bases in the middle. This CDR3 contains 17 residues. The CDR3, as DNA: TGCGCCAGCAGCCCCGGGACGGATTTTCTAGCCAAAAACATTCAGTACTTC. As protein: CASSPGTDFLAKNIQYF.

Ten or more counts support this clonotype. The J gene is TRBJ2-1, the V gene TRBV7-9; D is uncertain. Germline values: CDR1 SEHNR, CDR2 FQNEAQ (reference sequence). V was clipped by 2 bases and J by 4 bases, with 12 bases between them. The CDR3 spans 15 residues. The CDR3 sequence is CASSLLVTQYNEQFF. The CDR3 DNA is TGTGCCAGCAGCTTACTAGTGACACAGTACAATGAGCAGTTCTTC.

This clonotype occurred a few times. The chain couples TRBV20-1 to TRBJ2-7; 8 nucleotides match TRBD1. J was trimmed by 2 bases and V by 7 bases; bases with no gene match: 4. Per germline, CDR1 DFQATT and CDR2 SNEGSKA (reference sequence). This CDR3 region has 12 residues. CDR3 in amino acids: CSGRQGPYEQYF. The CDR3 DNA reads TGCAGTGGGAGACAGGGGCCCTACGAGCAGTACTTC.

Only a few counts were recorded for this clonotype. The chain couples TRBV20-1 to TRBJ2-7; TRBD1 is a possible D gene (5 bases). CDR1 is DFQATT and CDR2 is SNEGSKA in the germline V gene (reference sequence). The CDR3 extends over 12 amino acids. The germline V and J ends were trimmed by 3 bases and 1 base, with 7 bases remaining between them. The CDR3 DNA sequence: TGCAGTGCTAGGGGGCGATCCTACGAGCAGTACTTC. Amino acid sequence: CSARGRSYEQYF.

The chain joins TRBV5-5 to TRBJ2-3; 10 bases line up with TRBD2. The V gene end was trimmed by 0 bases and the J gene end by 0 bases; junction bases not matched to a gene: 7. Per germline, CDR1 SGHKS and CDR2 YYEKEE (reference sequence). This CDR3 has 18 amino acids. In DNA, the CDR3 is TGTGCCAGCAGCTTGGCCCAACTAGCGGGGCCTAGCACAGATACGCAGTATTTT. Amino acids: CASSLAQLAGPSTDTQYF. Full variable domain (remainder filled in from reference TRBV5-5 and TRBJ2-3): DAGVTQSPTHLIKTRGQQVTLRCSPISGHKSVSWYQQVLGQGPQFIFQYYEKEERGRGNFPDRFSARQFPNYSSELNVNALLLGDSALYLCASSLAQLAGPSTDTQYFGPGTRLTVL.

This chain connects TRBV9 to TRBJ2-2, with D maybe TRBD2 (5 bases). Trimming took off 4 bases at V and 2 bases at J, with 15 bases between the two ends. Germline CDR1 SGDLS, CDR2 YYNGEE. The CDR3 is made up of 16 amino acids. The CDR3 region has the DNA TGTGCCAGCAGCCCCCGGACCGCGGGCAACACCGGGGAGCTGTTTTTT. Its translation: CASSPRTAGNTGELFF.

V gene TRBV24-1 combines with J gene TRBJ2-5; TRBD2 matches at 10 bases. Unmatched junction bases numbered 10, after V lost 2 bases and J lost 5 bases. The V gene's germline CDR1 is KGHDR and CDR2 SFDVKD. The CDR3 has 17 residues. The chain's CDR3 is CATSDSGLARGRETQYF. The CDR3 coding sequence is TGTGCCACCAGTGATTCGGGACTAGCGAGAGGGAGGGAGACCCAGTACTTC.

The J gene is TRBJ2-7, the V gene TRBV5-1, with TRBD1 matching over 7 bases. This CDR3 has 15 amino acids. Germline V gene data show CDR1 as SGHRS and CDR2 as YFSETQ. Trimming cost V 2 bases and J 6 bases; bases outside gene matches: 11. CDR3 sequence reads: CASSFSGDRAFEQYF. The CDR3, as DNA: TGCGCCAGCAGCTTCTCCGGTGACAGGGCCTTCGAGCAGTACTTC. Complete variable domain (other parts from reference TRBV5-1 and TRBJ2-7): KAGVTQTPRYLIKTRGQQVTLSCSPISGHRSVSWYQQTPGQGLQFLFEYFSETQRNKGNFPGRFSGRQFSNSRSEMNVSTLELGDSALYLCASSFSGDRAFEQYFGPGTRLTVT.

This chain joins TRBV20-1 and TRBJ2-3, with 11 bases fitting TRBD2. Losses at the gene ends were 4 bases for V and 4 bases for J; bases not matched to a gene: 4. The CDR3 totals 14 residues. From germline, CDR1 is DFQATT and CDR2 SNEGSKA (reference sequence). DNA of the CDR3: TGCAGTGCTAAGGGACTAGCGGCCGCAGATACGCAGTATTTT. Protein product: CSAKGLAAADTQYF.

This clonotype appeared many times. The chain carries TRBV7-2 and TRBJ2-3; 8 bases align to TRBD2. The ends lost 3 bases at V and 3 bases at J; junction bases unmatched: 8. The CDR3 is 16 amino acids. Germline lookup yields CDR1 SGHTA and CDR2 FQGNSA. CDR3 nucleotide sequence: TGTGCCAGCAGCTTGAGGAGCGGGAGTAAAACAGATACGCAGTATTTT. Amino acid sequence: CASSLRSGSKTDTQYF. Together with reference TRBV7-2 and TRBJ2-3, the CDR3 gives the full variable domain: GAGVSQSPSNKVTEKGKDVELRCDPISGHTALYWYRQSLGQGLEFLIYFQGNSAPDKSGLPSDRFSAERTGGSVSTLTIQRTQQEDSAVYLCASSLRSGSKTDTQYFGPGTRLTVL.

The chain joins TRBV29-1 to TRBJ2-3; the D gene is possibly TRBD1 (6 bases). Germline loops: CDR1 SQVTM, CDR2 ANQGSEA. CDR3 length: 16 residues. V was clipped by 7 bases and J by 2 bases, with 22 bases between them. CDR3 in amino acids: CSALRWSGQSTDTQYF. CDR3 bases: TGCAGCGCCCTAAGGTGGAGCGGACAGTCCACAGATACGCAGTATTTT.

This clonotype was found a few times. The rearrangement links TRBV6-1 to TRBJ1-1; 7 bases are a match to TRBD1. J lost 2 bases, V lost 6 bases, and 6 bases had no gene match. Germline V lookup: CDR1 MNHNS, CDR2 SASEGT. This CDR3 contains 14 residues. This CDR3 reads CASRAGTANTEAFF. The CDR3 DNA follows: TGTGCCAGCAGAGCCGGGACAGCAAACACTGAAGCTTTCTTT.

This clonotype was counted once. The chain couples TRBV5-1 to TRBJ2-1; D unclear. This CDR3 has 15 residues. The V end lost 0 bases, the J end lost 8 bases, and 15 bases lay between the germline ends. Per the germline V gene, CDR1 is SGHRS and CDR2 is YFSETQ. The CDR3 coding sequence is TGCGCCAGCAGCTTGGAGATTACCTTGTTCGATGAGCAGTTCTTC. It yields the protein CASSLEITLFDEQFF.

The rearrangement links TRBV20-1 to TRBJ2-1, with no clear D. CDR3 length: 16 amino acids. Germline CDR1 DFQATT, CDR2 SNEGSKA (reference sequence). For the CDR3, the DNA is TGCAGCTTTAGGCCTTGGGCGGACGCTTGGGACAATGAGCAGTTCTTC. The encoded protein is CSFRPWADAWDNEQFF.